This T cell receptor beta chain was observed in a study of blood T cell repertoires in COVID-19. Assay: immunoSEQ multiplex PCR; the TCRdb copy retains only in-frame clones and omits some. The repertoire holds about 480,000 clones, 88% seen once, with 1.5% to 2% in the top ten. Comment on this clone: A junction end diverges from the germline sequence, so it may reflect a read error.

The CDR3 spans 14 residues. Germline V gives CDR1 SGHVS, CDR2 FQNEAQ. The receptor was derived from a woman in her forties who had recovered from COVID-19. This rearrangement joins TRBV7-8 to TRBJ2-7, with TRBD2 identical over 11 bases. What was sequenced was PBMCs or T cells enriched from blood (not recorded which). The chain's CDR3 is CASSVAGGSYEQYF. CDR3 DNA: TGTGCCAGCAGCGTAGCGGGAGGGTCCTACGAGCAGTACTTC.